Below, 7 T cell receptor beta chains from the same sample are listed, as sequenced in a study of blood T cell repertoires in COVID-19. Using immunoSEQ multiplex PCR, the repertoire was profiled, and TCRdb retains in-frame clones only, with some absent. The sample consists of 350,000 to 450,000 clones, around 92% of them appearing once. What was sequenced was PBMCs or T cells enriched from blood (not recorded which). Receptor source: a woman in her twenties or thirties who had recovered from COVID-19.

This chain's CDR3 is CASKPGPGAYNEQFF. In DNA, the CDR3 is TGCGCCAGCAAACCCGGGCCGGGGGCCTACAATGAGCAGTTCTTC. The chain employs TRBV5-1 and TRBJ2-1; maybe TRBD2 (6 bases). V lost 6 bases to trimming and J lost 2 bases, with 15 bases between them. The CDR3 covers 15 residues. Germline V gene sequence: CDR1 SGHRS, CDR2 YFSETQ.

The J gene is TRBJ2-7, the V gene TRBV12-5; TRBD1 matches 9 bases. The germline V gene encodes CDR1 LGHNT and CDR2 FRNRAP. V was pared by 4 bases and J by 6 bases, with 7 bases of the junction left unmatched. The length of the CDR3 is 14 residues. CDR3 sequence: CASGSRDRASEQYF. In DNA form, the CDR3 reads TGTGCTAGTGGTTCCCGGGACAGGGCGAGCGAGCAGTACTTC.

This clone was seen more than once but under ten times. The chain has TRBV5-6 and TRBJ2-7; D unclear. The CDR3 has 15 residues. Germline V gives CDR1 SGHDT, CDR2 YYEEEE. Trimming left V 1 base short and J 7 bases short, with 18 bases between. The CDR3 coding sequence is TGTGCCAGCAGCTTGAATCTGGTCGCGGCGAGGGAGCAGTACTTC. This sequence encodes CASSLNLVAAREQYF.

The J gene is TRBJ2-5, the V gene TRBV5-1; 11 bases map to TRBD2. Germline assignment: CDR1 SGHRS and CDR2 YFSETQ. Trimming removed 4 bases from V and 7 bases from J; junction bases left unmatched: 12. The CDR3 loop spans 16 amino acids. As DNA, the CDR3 is TGCGCCAGCAGCGGGACCCCCCGACTAGCGGGAAGGACCCAGTACTTC. Translating gives CASSGTPRLAGRTQYF.

This chain connects TRBV28 to TRBJ1-4; 9 bases map to TRBD1. CDR3 length: 15 residues. Unmatched junction bases numbered 9, after V lost 5 bases and J lost 8 bases. In germline, CDR1 is MDHEN, CDR2 SYDVKM. The CDR3 is CASSPPGTGSEKLFF. The DNA for the CDR3 is TGTGCCAGCAGTCCCCCCGGGACAGGGAGCGAAAAACTGTTTTTT.

This clone has only a few counts. The genes are TRBV3-1 (or the pseudogene TRBV3-2) and TRBJ2-1, with 10 bases fitting TRBD2. The J segment lost 7 bases and the V segment lost 4 bases, leaving 4 bases of the junction unmatched. Germline V gene sequence: CDR1 LGHDT, CDR2 YNNKEL (reference sequence). The CDR3 runs to 14 residues. Written as DNA, the CDR3 is TGTGCCAGCAGCCCCAGCGGGGGGGCAAATGAGCAGTTCTTC. Encoded protein: CASSPSGGANEQFF.

The genes are TRBV24-1 and TRBJ2-3; 9 bases are a match to TRBD2. The CDR3 runs to 17 residues. With 3 bases clipped from V and 3 bases from J, the junction kept 9 bases outside the gene matches. CDR1 KGHDR and CDR2 SFDVKD come from the germline V gene. DNA of the CDR3: TGTGCCACCAGTGATCCCGCTGCGGGGGGGAAAACAGATACGCAGTATTTT. This sequence encodes CATSDPAAGGKTDTQYF.